The rows below give T cell receptor beta chains drawn from one sample of a study of CD8 T cells in ankylosing spondylitis. TCRdb independently ran MiXCR on the 5' RACE reads; one entry per CDR3 protein. The profile shows about 460,000 distinct CDR3 sequences, about 5% of them singletons. Sequencing used blood, either unsorted or a sorted T cell fraction (not recorded which). These receptors were collected from a male donor with ankylosing spondylitis. The CDR3 runs from the conserved cysteine through the conserved F or W. Fields, in order: D gene, V gene, J gene, clone size, CDR3 DNA, CDR3 protein. A D gene is named only where the DNA matches it firmly. The listing skips clone size in some rows; elsewhere it reads once, few, many or a size class.

D gene: NA; V gene: TRBV7-2; J gene: TRBJ2-7; clone size: many; CDR3 DNA: TGTGCCAGCAGCGATCTCGACGCTGGCCCCTACGAGCAGTACTTC; CDR3 protein: CASSDLDAGPYEQYF
D gene: TRBD1; V gene: TRBV4-1; J gene: TRBJ1-1; clone size: many; CDR3 DNA: TGCGCCAGCAGCCGATACGGGACAGGGAAGACTGAAGCTTTCTTT; CDR3 protein: CASSRYGTGKTEAFF
D gene: TRBD2; V gene: TRBV9; J gene: TRBJ2-3; clone size: many; CDR3 DNA: TGTGCCAGCAGCGTAGGGGGGACTAGCGGGATATATACGCAGTATTTT; CDR3 protein: CASSVGGTSGIYTQYF
D gene: NA; V gene: TRBV19; J gene: TRBJ1-1; clone size: few; CDR3 DNA: TGTGCCAGTAGCCCCGTGGTGAGGAACACTGAAGCTTTCTTT; CDR3 protein: CASSPVVRNTEAFF
D gene: NA; V gene: TRBV12-3/TRBV12-4; J gene: TRBJ1-1; clone size: few; CDR3 DNA: TGTGCCAGCAATAAACCCGGTCAGAACACTGAAGCTTTCTTT; CDR3 protein: CASNKPGQNTEAFF
D gene: TRBD1; V gene: TRBV10-1; J gene: TRBJ2-1; clone size: NA; CDR3 DNA: TGCGCCAGCAGTCGGGACAGGGGGCTCGAGCAGTTCTTC; CDR3 protein: CASSRDRGLEQFF
D gene: NA; V gene: TRBV7-2; J gene: TRBJ2-5; clone size: many; CDR3 DNA: TGTGCCAGCAGCTTACTGCCGCAAGAGACCCAGTACTTC; CDR3 protein: CASSLLPQETQYF
D gene: TRBD1; V gene: TRBV5-1; J gene: TRBJ2-5; clone size: NA; CDR3 DNA: TGCGCCAGCAGTCGCAGGGGGCTGGAGACCCAGTACTTC; CDR3 protein: CASSRRGLETQYF
D gene: TRBD2; V gene: TRBV5-1; J gene: TRBJ2-2; clone size: many; CDR3 DNA: TGCGCCAGCAGCCTCGCGAGACTAGCGGGAGGGCCATACGCCGGGGAGCTGTTTTTT; CDR3 protein: CASSLARLAGGPYAGELFF
D gene: TRBD1; V gene: TRBV20-1; J gene: TRBJ2-2; clone size: many; CDR3 DNA: TGCAGTGCTCGGGACAGGGAGATGACCGGGGAGCTGTTTTTT; CDR3 protein: CSARDREMTGELFF
D gene: NA; V gene: TRBV7-6; J gene: TRBJ1-2; clone size: few; CDR3 DNA: TGTGCCAGCAGCGTGACAGATAACTATGGCTACACCTTC; CDR3 protein: CASSVTDNYGYTF
D gene: NA; V gene: TRBV6-5; J gene: TRBJ1-2; clone size: NA; CDR3 DNA: TGTGCCAGCAGTTACGGTCTGGGTCTCTATGGCTACACCTTC; CDR3 protein: CASSYGLGLYGYTF
D gene: NA; V gene: TRBV7-2; J gene: TRBJ2-1; clone size: many; CDR3 DNA: TGTGCCAGCTCGATGGTTTTAGCACCCTCCTACAATGAGCAGTTCTTC; CDR3 protein: CASSMVLAPSYNEQFF
D gene: NA; V gene: TRBV6-2/TRBV6-3; J gene: TRBJ2-7; clone size: NA; CDR3 DNA: TGTGCCAGCAGTTTCGCCGGCCCCGAGCAGTACTTC; CDR3 protein: CASSFAGPEQYF
D gene: TRBD2; V gene: TRBV7-9; J gene: TRBJ2-1; clone size: many; CDR3 DNA: TGTGCCAGCAGCACTCGACTAGCGCGGAATGAGCAGTTCTTC; CDR3 protein: CASSTRLARNEQFF
D gene: TRBD2; V gene: TRBV27; J gene: TRBJ2-3; clone size: many; CDR3 DNA: TGTGCCAGCAGTACCCTAGCGGACACAGATACGCAGTATTTT; CDR3 protein: CASSTLADTDTQYF
D gene: NA; V gene: TRBV2; J gene: TRBJ2-2; clone size: few; CDR3 DNA: TGTGCCAGCAGTGAATACGGGGTTACGAACACCGGGGAGCTGTTTTTT; CDR3 protein: CASSEYGVTNTGELFF
D gene: TRBD1; V gene: TRBV28; J gene: TRBJ2-7; clone size: many; CDR3 DNA: TGTGCCAGCAGGGAAACCGGGACAGCTAGGAACGAGCAGTACTTC; CDR3 protein: CASRETGTARNEQYF
D gene: TRBD1; V gene: TRBV20-1; J gene: TRBJ1-1; clone size: many; CDR3 DNA: TGCAGTGCTACTCGGGACAGACCCACTGAAGCTTTCTTT; CDR3 protein: CSATRDRPTEAFF
D gene: NA; V gene: TRBV27; J gene: TRBJ2-7; clone size: many; CDR3 DNA: TGTGCCAGCGCCCAAACCCCTAGGTACGAGCAGTACTTC; CDR3 protein: CASAQTPRYEQYF
D gene: TRBD1; V gene: TRBV7-9; J gene: TRBJ1-1; clone size: many; CDR3 DNA: TGTGCCAGCAGCTCTGCAGGGGGCAGAGCTTTCTTT; CDR3 protein: CASSSAGGRAFF
D gene: TRBD2; V gene: TRBV20-1; J gene: TRBJ2-1; clone size: few; CDR3 DNA: TGCAGTGCTCAGGTAGCGGGAGCCCCCTTTGGGAATGAGCAGTTCTTC; CDR3 protein: CSAQVAGAPFGNEQFF
D gene: NA; V gene: TRBV20-1; J gene: TRBJ2-1; clone size: many; CDR3 DNA: TGCAGTGCTAAACAGGGTGCAGCCTACAATGAGCAGTTCTTC; CDR3 protein: CSAKQGAAYNEQFF
D gene: NA; V gene: TRBV11-2; J gene: TRBJ2-5; clone size: many; CDR3 DNA: TGTGCCAGCAGCTTAACGCAGGGCATCCAAGAGACCCAGTACTTC; CDR3 protein: CASSLTQGIQETQYF
D gene: TRBD1; V gene: TRBV4-1; J gene: TRBJ2-5; clone size: many; CDR3 DNA: TGCGCCAGCAGCCCAGAGCCCGGGACAGGACCAGAGACCCAGTACTTC; CDR3 protein: CASSPEPGTGPETQYF
D gene: NA; V gene: TRBV7-2; J gene: TRBJ1-2; clone size: many; CDR3 DNA: TGTGCCAGCAGCTTACCCCCCGTAAACTATGGCTACACCTTC; CDR3 protein: CASSLPPVNYGYTF
D gene: TRBD2; V gene: TRBV7-2; J gene: TRBJ2-7; clone size: many; CDR3 DNA: TGTGCCAGCAGCCGAACTAGCGGGGGGCTCTACGAGCAGTACTTC; CDR3 protein: CASSRTSGGLYEQYF
D gene: NA; V gene: TRBV12-3/TRBV12-4; J gene: TRBJ2-7; clone size: few; CDR3 DNA: TGTGCCAGCAGTTTCTCTCGAGCGAACGAGCAGTACTTC; CDR3 protein: CASSFSRANEQYF
D gene: NA; V gene: TRBV29-1; J gene: TRBJ2-3; clone size: many; CDR3 DNA: TGCAGCGTTGTAAGGACCAGCACAGATACGCAGTATTTT; CDR3 protein: CSVVRTSTDTQYF
D gene: TRBD2; V gene: TRBV5-6; J gene: TRBJ2-1; clone size: few; CDR3 DNA: TGTGCCAGCAGCTTGTTAGCGGGGACAACCTACAATGAGCAGTTCTTC; CDR3 protein: CASSLLAGTTYNEQFF
D gene: NA; V gene: TRBV9; J gene: TRBJ1-1; clone size: NA; CDR3 DNA: TGTGCCAGCAGCGTATTAGGGGCTCCTGAAGCTTTCTTT; CDR3 protein: CASSVLGAPEAFF
D gene: NA; V gene: TRBV5-6; J gene: TRBJ2-5; clone size: many; CDR3 DNA: TGTGCCAGCAGCTTGGTGAGCGGAAGTAAGACCCAGTACTTC; CDR3 protein: CASSLVSGSKTQYF
D gene: TRBD2; V gene: TRBV6-1; J gene: TRBJ2-7; clone size: many; CDR3 DNA: TGTGCCAGCACTGGGACTAACACCTACGAGCAGTACTTC; CDR3 protein: CASTGTNTYEQYF
D gene: TRBD2; V gene: TRBV20-1; J gene: TRBJ2-3; clone size: few; CDR3 DNA: TGCAGTGCTAGAGATCTGCGGGGACTAGCGGGAGTAGGTACGCAGTATTTT; CDR3 protein: CSARDLRGLAGVGTQYF
D gene: NA; V gene: TRBV4-3; J gene: TRBJ2-7; clone size: many; CDR3 DNA: TGCGCCAGCAGCCAAGATATTTTCGGCGGGGAGCAGTACTTC; CDR3 protein: CASSQDIFGGEQYF
D gene: NA; V gene: TRBV10-3; J gene: TRBJ2-1; clone size: many; CDR3 DNA: TGTGCCATCAGTGAGGACAATGAGCAGTTCTTC; CDR3 protein: CAISEDNEQFF
D gene: NA; V gene: TRBV4-3; J gene: TRBJ1-2; clone size: few; CDR3 DNA: TGCGCCAGCAGCCAAGATTCGGGGTTTGGCTACACCTTC; CDR3 protein: CASSQDSGFGYTF
D gene: NA; V gene: TRBV12-3/TRBV12-4; J gene: TRBJ1-2; clone size: few; CDR3 DNA: TGTGCCAGCAGTTTATCGGACAGCACTGGCTACACCTTC; CDR3 protein: CASSLSDSTGYTF
D gene: NA; V gene: TRBV5-1; J gene: TRBJ2-7; clone size: once; CDR3 DNA: TGCGCCAGCAGCTCTAACGGGACTCCGCAGTACTTC; CDR3 protein: CASSSNGTPQYF
D gene: NA; V gene: TRBV4-3; J gene: TRBJ1-1; clone size: many; CDR3 DNA: TGCGCCAGCAGCCAAGGGAAGGAAAGGAACACTGAAGCTTTCTTT; CDR3 protein: CASSQGKERNTEAFF
D gene: TRBD2; V gene: TRBV20-1; J gene: TRBJ2-5; clone size: NA; CDR3 DNA: TGCAGTGCTAGAGACGGCGGACTAGCGGGAAACCAAGAGACCCAGTACTTC; CDR3 protein: CSARDGGLAGNQETQYF
D gene: TRBD2; V gene: TRBV20-1; J gene: TRBJ2-4; clone size: NA; CDR3 DNA: TGCAGTGCTCCCTCACGACTAGCGGGACATCCCCAAAACATTCAGTACTTC; CDR3 protein: CSAPSRLAGHPQNIQYF
D gene: TRBD2; V gene: TRBV6-2/TRBV6-3; J gene: TRBJ2-1; clone size: many; CDR3 DNA: TGTGCCAGCGGGAGGGCCGGAGGTTATGAGCAGTTCTTC; CDR3 protein: CASGRAGGYEQFF
D gene: TRBD2; V gene: TRBV20-1; J gene: TRBJ2-1; clone size: many; CDR3 DNA: TGCAGTGCTAGGGCTAGCGGGAATTACAATGAGCAGTTCTTC; CDR3 protein: CSARASGNYNEQFF
D gene: TRBD2; V gene: TRBV6-2/TRBV6-3; J gene: TRBJ2-1; clone size: NA; CDR3 DNA: TGTGCCAGCACTCTTACTCTGCCACGGGGGGGTTCCTACAATGAGCAGTTCTTC; CDR3 protein: CASTLTLPRGGSYNEQFF
D gene: NA; V gene: TRBV12-3/TRBV12-4; J gene: TRBJ2-1; clone size: many; CDR3 DNA: TGTGCCAGCAGTTTTAGCGGTAACTACAATGAGCAGTTCTTC; CDR3 protein: CASSFSGNYNEQFF
D gene: TRBD1; V gene: TRBV29-1; J gene: TRBJ2-5; clone size: many; CDR3 DNA: TGCAGCGCCCGACAGGGGTCAGAGACCCAGTACTTC; CDR3 protein: CSARQGSETQYF
D gene: NA; V gene: TRBV7-8; J gene: TRBJ2-3; clone size: NA; CDR3 DNA: TGTGCCAGCAGCTTAGTATCGGAAAGCACAGATACGCAGTATTTT; CDR3 protein: CASSLVSESTDTQYF
D gene: NA; V gene: TRBV20-1; J gene: TRBJ1-5; clone size: many; CDR3 DNA: TGCAGTGGCCAGAGAATCAATCAGCCCCAGCATTTT; CDR3 protein: CSGQRINQPQHF
D gene: TRBD1; V gene: TRBV5-6; J gene: TRBJ2-7; clone size: many; CDR3 DNA: TGTGCCAGCAGCTGGGTCGACAGGGACTCCTACGAGCAGTACTTC; CDR3 protein: CASSWVDRDSYEQYF
D gene: NA; V gene: TRBV7-9; J gene: TRBJ1-2; clone size: many; CDR3 DNA: TGTGCCAGCAGGAAGCTGGACGGGAACTATGGCTACACCTTC; CDR3 protein: CASRKLDGNYGYTF
D gene: TRBD2; V gene: TRBV20-1; J gene: TRBJ2-7; clone size: many; CDR3 DNA: TGCAGTGCTAGAGGCCGAGCGGGGGCCAACTACGAGCAGTACTTC; CDR3 protein: CSARGRAGANYEQYF
D gene: TRBD2; V gene: TRBV20-1; J gene: TRBJ2-1; clone size: NA; CDR3 DNA: TGCAGTGCTAGAGATCTTGGACTAGCGGGAGGTTTCTACAATGAGCAGTTCTTC; CDR3 protein: CSARDLGLAGGFYNEQFF
D gene: TRBD1; V gene: TRBV12-3/TRBV12-4; J gene: TRBJ2-4; clone size: many; CDR3 DNA: TGTGCCAGCAGTCTGGACAGGGGGAATGGCATTCAGTACTTC; CDR3 protein: CASSLDRGNGIQYF
D gene: NA; V gene: TRBV29-1; J gene: TRBJ2-3; clone size: many; CDR3 DNA: TGCAGCGTTGAAGATCGTTTACTAGGAAGCACAGATACGCAGTATTTT; CDR3 protein: CSVEDRLLGSTDTQYF
D gene: NA; V gene: TRBV2; J gene: TRBJ1-1; clone size: many; CDR3 DNA: TGTGCCAGCACCGTGGACTCCGGCTATGCTTTCTTT; CDR3 protein: CASTVDSGYAFF
D gene: TRBD1; V gene: TRBV5-5; J gene: TRBJ1-1; clone size: many; CDR3 DNA: TGTGCCAGCAGCTTGGCCTTCTCGACAGGGGGTCCTTTCTTT; CDR3 protein: CASSLAFSTGGPFF
D gene: NA; V gene: TRBV5-1; J gene: TRBJ1-1; clone size: many; CDR3 DNA: TGCGCCAGCAGCTCGGATCTCATGAACACTGAAGCTTTCTTT; CDR3 protein: CASSSDLMNTEAFF
D gene: NA; V gene: TRBV29-1; J gene: TRBJ1-5; clone size: many; CDR3 DNA: TGCAGCGTGATAACAGGCTCTAATCAGCCCCAGCATTTT; CDR3 protein: CSVITGSNQPQHF